This paragraph covers one T cell receptor (beta chain) sequence. The antigen it binds to is not known. Base qualities are not at hand, and no much larger clone is one base apart. The sample comes from a study of shared T cell receptors in the human thymus (dated by TCRdb to 2020 to 2023). Background for the entire study: The study examined how the human thymus generates shared, self-reactive T-cell receptor alpha chains.

To prepare the library, the immunoSEQ multiplex PCR assay was applied. The clones in this table, taken by TCRdb from immuneACCESS, are in-frame only. Not every clone is retained; where verified, under half of the shortfall comes from an unresolved V gene, and the cause of the rest is unknown. The sample table contains approximately 660,000 clones; only one count was recorded for 70% to 90% of them. 0.0095% to 0.012% of the sample is in the top ten clones. The same sample was also used in a study of human thymus T cells. As that second paper reports: Immunologically healthy infants undergoing open corrective cardiac surgery for congenital heart defects in Finland were used as donors. The thymus tissue came from surgical resects taken out during corrective cardiac surgery. Biased V and J gene segment usage appeared to be present in both thymic and peripheral blood repertoires. According to the related research, thymic TCR repertoires were highly overlapping among unrelated individuals. The study described the TCR alpha and beta repertoires in roughly 8 infant thymus samples and a few matching peripheral blood samples. The infant donors were roughly 7 to 244 days old, and the cohort included over five males and two females. Thymocytes were released mechanically from tissue and stored at -70 °C as pellets of about 9-32 million cells. Genomic DNA was extracted from frozen cell pellets with a QIAsymphony instrument. The immunoSEQ multiplex PCR assay was used to amplify the TCRB and TCRAD loci from a standardized amount of quality-controlled genomic DNA. The V(D)J region was spanned by amplicons of a length sufficient to cover the CDR3 and to identify V and J genes. The commercial immunoSEQ service was used to sequence amplicons on an Illumina platform. Primer bias and sequencing errors were corrected as previously described, and TCRAD and TCRB were defined on the basis of the IMGT database. Analysis of the repertoires was done with immunoSEQ Analyzer 3.0 and VDJTools and included basic statistics, V/J segment usage, diversity estimates, rarefaction and pairwise overlap. Diversity was estimated with Chao1, ChaoE, Efron-Thisted, Shannon and inverse Simpson indices, and also on datasets down-sampled to the smallest sample. Repertoire overlap used strict matching of CDR3 nucleotide sequence, V gene and J gene, with Jaccard-based multidimensional scaling clustering. On average, about 730,000 unique TCRB clonotypes were obtained from thymus samples, compared with 65,000 to 90,000 from blood samples.

The clonotype comes from a boy in the first two years of life with a congenital heart defect. Donor details come from another sample of the same person, matched by shared clones. The sample consisted of thymocytes.

The DNA sequence is TGTGCCAGCAGTCCCATTCTAGCGGGAGGGTCCCACAATGAGCAGTTCTTC. This translates into CASSPILAGGSHNEQFF. The chain joins TRBV27 to TRBJ2-1; TRBD2 matches 12 bases in the middle. V is trimmed back by 5 bases and J by 5 bases, and the junction contains 10 bases that no gene match accounts for. The germline V gene (reference sequence) provides CDR1 MNHEY and CDR2 SMNVEV. From the cysteine up to the phenylalanine, the CDR3 has a length of 17 residues. Here the CDR3 DNA is all that survives: 51 bases in frame from base 1.